Presented here are 3 T cell receptor beta chains from one specimen sequenced in a study of blood T cell repertoires in COVID-19. This table comes from immunoSEQ multiplex PCR, and its TCRdb copy is limited to in-frame clones, with some not included. The sample carries more than 85,000 clones, 81% recorded once. Material for sequencing was peripheral blood. The receptors shown here come from a man older than 75 with acute or convalescent COVID-19.

This sequence joins TRBV7-9 and TRBJ2-7; D is unclear. Germline V lookup: CDR1 SEHNR, CDR2 FQNEAQ (reference sequence). The CDR3 totals 12 residues. Deletions cut 4 bases from V and 3 bases from J, with 7 bases between. The CDR3 DNA sequence: TGTGCCAGCAGCTCCCAGTACTACGAGCAGTACTTC. Translated: CASSSQYYEQYF. Variable domain in full (rest from reference TRBV7-9 and TRBJ2-7): DTGVSQNPRHKITKRGQNVTFRCDPISEHNRLYWYRQTLGQGPEFLTYFQNEAQLEKSRLLSDRFSAERPKGSFSTLEIQRTEQGDSAMYLCASSSQYYEQYFGPGTRLTVT.

The J gene is TRBJ2-5, the V gene TRBV28; 8 bases agree with TRBD1. The V gene's germline CDR1 is MDHEN and CDR2 SYDVKM. V shed 2 bases and J 0 bases; nucleotides not matched to a gene: 5. CDR3 length: 16 residues. This CDR3 reads CASSLTRTGHQETQYF. The CDR3 nucleotides read TGTGCCAGCAGTTTAACTCGGACAGGGCACCAAGAGACCCAGTACTTC. The variable domain in full, completed from reference TRBV28 and TRBJ2-5, reads DVKVTQSSRYLVKRTGEKVFLECVQDMDHENMFWYRQDPGLGLRLIYFSYDVKMKEKGDIPEGYSVSREKKERFSLILESASTNQTSMYLCASSLTRTGHQETQYFGPGTRLLVL.

The gene calls are TRBV5-1 and TRBJ1-5; D gene uncertain. Germline CDR1 reads SGHRS; CDR2 reads YFSETQ. The length of the CDR3 is 15 residues. The germline V and J ends were trimmed by 0 bases and 5 bases, with 12 bases remaining between them. CDR3 in amino acids: CASSLVAGNDQPQHF. CDR3 DNA: TGCGCCAGCAGCTTGGTCGCGGGGAACGATCAGCCCCAGCATTTT.